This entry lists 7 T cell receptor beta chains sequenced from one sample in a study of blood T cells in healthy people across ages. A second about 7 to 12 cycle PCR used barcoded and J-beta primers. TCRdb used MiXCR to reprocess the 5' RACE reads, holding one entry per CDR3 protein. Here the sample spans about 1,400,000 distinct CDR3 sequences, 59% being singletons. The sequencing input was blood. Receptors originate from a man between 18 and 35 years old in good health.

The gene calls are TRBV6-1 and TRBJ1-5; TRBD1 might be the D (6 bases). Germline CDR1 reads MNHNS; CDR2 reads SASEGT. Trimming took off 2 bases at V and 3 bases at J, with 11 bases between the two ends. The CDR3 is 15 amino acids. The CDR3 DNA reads TGTGCCAGCAGTGAAAGTCAGGGGTCCAATCAGCCCCAGCATTTT. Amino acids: CASSESQGSNQPQHF.

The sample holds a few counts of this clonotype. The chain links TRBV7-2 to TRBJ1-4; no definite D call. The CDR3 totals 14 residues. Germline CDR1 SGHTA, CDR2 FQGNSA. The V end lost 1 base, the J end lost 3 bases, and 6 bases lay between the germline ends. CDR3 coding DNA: TGTGCCAGCAGCTTAGGTGGATCTAATGAAAAACTGTTTTTT. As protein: CASSLGGSNEKLFF.

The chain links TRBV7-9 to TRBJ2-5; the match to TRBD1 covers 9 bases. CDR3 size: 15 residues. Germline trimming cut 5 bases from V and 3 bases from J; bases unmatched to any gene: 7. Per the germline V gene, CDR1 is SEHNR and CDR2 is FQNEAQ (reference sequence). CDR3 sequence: CASSPGTGLKETQYF. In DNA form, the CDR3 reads TGTGCCAGCAGCCCGGGGACAGGGTTGAAAGAGACCCAGTACTTC.

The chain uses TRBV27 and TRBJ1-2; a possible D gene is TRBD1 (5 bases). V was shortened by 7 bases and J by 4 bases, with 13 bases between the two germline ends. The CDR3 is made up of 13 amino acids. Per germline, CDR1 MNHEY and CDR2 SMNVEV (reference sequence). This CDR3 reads CASMGVLGYGYTF. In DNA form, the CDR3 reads TGTGCCAGCATGGGGGTACTTGGCTATGGCTACACCTTC.

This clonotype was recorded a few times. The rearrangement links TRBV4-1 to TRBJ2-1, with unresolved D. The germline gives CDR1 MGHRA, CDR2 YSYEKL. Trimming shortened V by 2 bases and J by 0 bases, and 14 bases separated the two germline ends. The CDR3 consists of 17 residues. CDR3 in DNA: TGCGCCAGCAGCCAATTGCTTCGGGCCTCCTCCTACAATGAGCAGTTCTTC. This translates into CASSQLLRASSYNEQFF.

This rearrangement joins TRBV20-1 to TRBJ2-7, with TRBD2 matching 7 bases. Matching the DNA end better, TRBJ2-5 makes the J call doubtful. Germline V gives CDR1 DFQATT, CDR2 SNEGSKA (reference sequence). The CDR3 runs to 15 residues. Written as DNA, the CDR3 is TGCAGTGCTAGATGGGCGGGAGACCCCAACCCGACCCAGTACTTC. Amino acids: CSARWAGDPNPTQYF.

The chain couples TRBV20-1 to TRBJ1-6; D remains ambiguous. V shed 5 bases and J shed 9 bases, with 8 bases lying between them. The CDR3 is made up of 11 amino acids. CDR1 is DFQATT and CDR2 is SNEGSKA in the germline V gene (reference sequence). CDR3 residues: CSAEAFSPLHF. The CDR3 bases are TGCAGTGCTGAAGCGTTTTCACCCCTCCACTTT.